This TCR beta chain was sequenced for a study of blood T cell repertoires in COVID-19. Study-level information: The samples span acute and convalescent COVID-19 from the United States, Italy and Spain. The cDNA or gDNA used as material had been derived from T cells, B-cell-depleted T cells, or PBMCs.

The CDR3 totals 14 residues. CDR1 is MNHNY and CDR2 is SVGAGI in the germline V gene (reference sequence). V was pared by 0 bases and J by 2 bases, with 7 bases between. In the original workflow: Counts of nucleated cells, estimated from reference gene primer amplification, were obtained. Clones were read by immunoSEQ multiplex PCR, and TCRdb kept only the in-frame ones, dropping some. The V and J calls and clone size come from that table; D and trimming were worked out from the DNA. Of about 150,000 clones listed, about four fifths were seen once; the top ten hold around 2.7%. Specimen: peripheral blood. The receptor comes from a woman older than 75 with acute or convalescent COVID-19. The chain employs TRBV6-6 and TRBJ1-1; D not certain. The DNA of the CDR3 is TGTGCCAGCAGTTACTCGGCCTCAAACACTGAAGCTTTCTTT. Translation: CASSYSASNTEAFF.